This note documents a single TCR beta chain sequence. As yet, its antigen is unknown. From the 5' RACE reads, TCRdb called clonotypes with MiXCR, one entry per CDR3 protein. Here the sample spans over 200,000 distinct CDR3 sequences, roughly a tenth being singletons. The sample is drawn from a study of CD8 T cells in ankylosing spondylitis. Study observations and caveats: The clones that were linked to disease were reported to be significantly enriched in matched synovial fluid samples from ankylosing spondylitis patients.

The CDR3 contains 16 residues. J gave up 4 bases and V 4 bases, and 7 bases lay outside the gene matches. Germline V gives CDR1 LGHDT, CDR2 YNNKEL (reference sequence). This TCR derives from a male donor with ankylosing spondylitis or in good health (not recorded which). This chain links TRBV3-1 with TRBJ2-4; TRBD1 aligns across 10 bases. Sequenced input: blood, either unsorted or a sorted T cell fraction (not recorded which). Here the CDR3 reads CASSPWTGGSKNIQYF. DNA of the CDR3: TGTGCCAGCAGCCCCTGGACAGGGGGTTCGAAAAACATTCAGTACTTC.